A selection of T cell receptor beta chains follows, all from one sample in a study of radiotherapy plus CTLA-4 blockade in lung cancer. TCRdb keeps only in-frame clones here, not all; method: immunoSEQ multiplex PCR. The sample contains roughly 59,000 clones, under 75% of which appear only once. This material consisted of peripheral blood, taken from a patient treated with radiotherapy plus ipilimumab. The source is a human donor with non-small cell lung cancer whose response to radiotherapy plus ipilimumab could not be evaluated. The CDR3 runs from the conserved cysteine through the conserved F or W. A D gene is named only where the DNA matches it firmly. Rows give clone size only sometimes, using once, few, many, or a class for an expanded clone.

v_call: TRBV2; clone_size: .; j_call: TRBJ2-3; d_call: TRBD2; cdr3_aa: CASNTLAVGTDTQYF
v_call: TRBV7-2; clone_size: .; j_call: TRBJ2-3; d_call: TRBD2; cdr3_aa: CASRPSGGTDTQYF
v_call: TRBV5-4; clone_size: medium-sized; j_call: TRBJ2-7; d_call: TRBD2; cdr3_aa: CASAPVVGLAARGEQYF
v_call: TRBV7-2; clone_size: few; j_call: TRBJ1-2; d_call: .; cdr3_aa: CASSLVRAGYTF
v_call: TRBV29-1; clone_size: .; j_call: TRBJ1-2; d_call: .; cdr3_aa: CSVQRGPSPGYTF
v_call: TRBV19; clone_size: .; j_call: TRBJ1-5; d_call: .; cdr3_aa: CASSYRNQPQHF
v_call: TRBV6-1; clone_size: .; j_call: TRBJ2-5; d_call: .; cdr3_aa: CASSLRQETQYF
v_call: TRBV5-1; clone_size: .; j_call: TRBJ2-3; d_call: .; cdr3_aa: CASNGGGTQYF
v_call: TRBV18; clone_size: .; j_call: TRBJ1-1; d_call: .; cdr3_aa: CASSPNMNTEAFF
v_call: TRBV5-6; clone_size: .; j_call: TRBJ1-2; d_call: .; cdr3_aa: CASSSYSGSYTF
v_call: TRBV7-8; clone_size: few; j_call: TRBJ2-7; d_call: .; cdr3_aa: CASSLEGQGKQYF
v_call: TRBV18; clone_size: .; j_call: TRBJ1-2; d_call: .; cdr3_aa: CASSLGQDYGYTF
v_call: TRBV11-2; clone_size: .; j_call: TRBJ2-3; d_call: TRBD2; cdr3_aa: CASSHRAGETQYF
v_call: TRBV6-5; clone_size: .; j_call: TRBJ1-3; d_call: .; cdr3_aa: CASSYAARGDGNTIYF
v_call: TRBV5-6; clone_size: .; j_call: TRBJ1-1; d_call: TRBD1; cdr3_aa: CASSPGQGRVGSEAFF
v_call: TRBV28; clone_size: .; j_call: TRBJ1-2; d_call: TRBD1; cdr3_aa: CASSLQGGYGYTF
v_call: TRBV5-4; clone_size: .; j_call: .; d_call: TRBD2; cdr3_aa: CASSFGTSGSYEQYF
v_call: TRBV19; clone_size: few; j_call: TRBJ1-6; d_call: TRBD1; cdr3_aa: CASSRFGQGDSPLHF
v_call: TRBV7-9; clone_size: .; j_call: TRBJ2-6; d_call: .; cdr3_aa: CASSLETAGANVLTF
v_call: TRBV2; clone_size: .; j_call: TRBJ1-6; d_call: .; cdr3_aa: CASSDTDYGPSSYNSPLHF
v_call: TRBV30; clone_size: .; j_call: TRBJ2-7; d_call: TRBD2; cdr3_aa: CAWRASGRAPEQYF
v_call: TRBV9; clone_size: .; j_call: TRBJ2-3; d_call: TRBD2; cdr3_aa: CASRLAGGPYIDTQYF
v_call: TRBV28; clone_size: few; j_call: TRBJ2-7; d_call: .; cdr3_aa: CASSLVQGINEQYF
v_call: TRBV9; clone_size: .; j_call: TRBJ2-7; d_call: .; cdr3_aa: CASNRVEDEQYF
v_call: TRBV18; clone_size: few; j_call: TRBJ2-1; d_call: TRBD1; cdr3_aa: CASSPLGQPYNEQFF
v_call: TRBV10-2; clone_size: .; j_call: TRBJ1-4; d_call: TRBD1; cdr3_aa: CASSLQGATEKLFF
v_call: TRBV28; clone_size: .; j_call: TRBJ1-1; d_call: .; cdr3_aa: CASSSVFRVNTEAFF
v_call: TRBV21-1; clone_size: .; j_call: TRBJ2-1; d_call: .; cdr3_aa: CASIRNEQFF
v_call: TRBV7-6; clone_size: .; j_call: TRBJ2-7; d_call: .; cdr3_aa: CASSQNAGEAYEQYF
v_call: TRBV6-4; clone_size: .; j_call: TRBJ2-3; d_call: .; cdr3_aa: CASSDVTGLSPDTQYF
v_call: TRBV2; clone_size: .; j_call: TRBJ2-7; d_call: TRBD2; cdr3_aa: CASSATSGFRYEQYF
v_call: TRBV6-1; clone_size: .; j_call: TRBJ2-7; d_call: .; cdr3_aa: CASRISGFSYEQYF
v_call: TRBV19; clone_size: .; j_call: TRBJ1-1; d_call: .; cdr3_aa: CASSTLWQGSTEAFF
v_call: TRBV19; clone_size: .; j_call: TRBJ2-2; d_call: .; cdr3_aa: CASKNLWTGELFF
v_call: TRBV6-5; clone_size: .; j_call: TRBJ1-5; d_call: .; cdr3_aa: CASSPLGGQPQHF
v_call: TRBV19; clone_size: .; j_call: TRBJ1-4; d_call: TRBD1; cdr3_aa: CASGDRGQRTTNEKLFF
v_call: TRBV28; clone_size: .; j_call: TRBJ1-1; d_call: TRBD1; cdr3_aa: CASSGLLGQPRTEAFF